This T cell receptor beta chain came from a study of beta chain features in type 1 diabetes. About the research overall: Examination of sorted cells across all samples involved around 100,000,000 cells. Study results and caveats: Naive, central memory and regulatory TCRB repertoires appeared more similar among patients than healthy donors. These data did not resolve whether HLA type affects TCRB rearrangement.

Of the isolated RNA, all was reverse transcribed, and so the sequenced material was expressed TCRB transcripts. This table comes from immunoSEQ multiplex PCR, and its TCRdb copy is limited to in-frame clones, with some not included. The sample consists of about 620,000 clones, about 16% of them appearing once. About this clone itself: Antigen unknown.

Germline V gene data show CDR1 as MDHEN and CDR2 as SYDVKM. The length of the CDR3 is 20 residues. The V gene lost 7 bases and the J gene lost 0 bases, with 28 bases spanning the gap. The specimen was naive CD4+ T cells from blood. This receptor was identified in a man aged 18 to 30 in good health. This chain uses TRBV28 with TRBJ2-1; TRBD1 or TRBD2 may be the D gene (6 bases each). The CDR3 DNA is TGTGCCAGCAAACCTCTGGCAGGGGCCTTTAGCGGTAGCTCCTACAATGAGCAGTTCTTC. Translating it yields CASKPLAGAFSGSSYNEQFF.